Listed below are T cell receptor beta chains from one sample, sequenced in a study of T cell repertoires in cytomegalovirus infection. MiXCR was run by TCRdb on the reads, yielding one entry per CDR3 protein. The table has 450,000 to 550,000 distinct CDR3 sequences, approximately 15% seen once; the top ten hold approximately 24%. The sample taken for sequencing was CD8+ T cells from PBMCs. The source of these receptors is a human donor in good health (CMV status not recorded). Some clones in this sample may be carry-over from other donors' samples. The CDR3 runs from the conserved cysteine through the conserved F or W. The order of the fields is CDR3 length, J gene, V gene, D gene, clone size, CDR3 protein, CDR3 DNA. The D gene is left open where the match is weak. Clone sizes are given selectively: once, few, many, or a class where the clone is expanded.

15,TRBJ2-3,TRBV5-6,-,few,CASSWRRGSTDTQYF,TGTGCCAGCAGCTGGCGACGGGGGAGCACAGATACGCAGTATTTT
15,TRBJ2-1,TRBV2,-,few,CASSERHTPYNEQFF,TGTGCCAGCAGTGAACGACATACCCCCTACAATGAGCAGTTCTTC
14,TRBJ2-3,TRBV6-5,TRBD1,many,CASRNRGRTDTQYF,TGTGCCAGCCGCAACAGGGGGCGGACAGATACGCAGTATTTT
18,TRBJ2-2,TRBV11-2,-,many,CASSPPLLGTAGTGELFF,TGTGCCAGCAGCCCGCCCCTACTCGGGACAGCGGGGACCGGGGAGCTGTTTTTT
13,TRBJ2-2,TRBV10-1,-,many,CASRPGFTGELFF,TGCGCCAGCAGACCTGGGTTCACCGGGGAGCTGTTTTTT
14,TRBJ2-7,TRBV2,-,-,CASSEGFRSYEQYF,TGTGCCAGCAGTGAAGGGTTTCGGAGCTACGAGCAGTACTTC
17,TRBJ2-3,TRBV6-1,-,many,CASSESLLAFHTDTQYF,TGTGCCAGCAGTGAAAGCCTTTTGGCCTTCCACACAGATACGCAGTATTTT
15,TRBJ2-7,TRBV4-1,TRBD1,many,CASSLRTGERYEQYF,TGCGCCAGCAGCCTTCGGACAGGGGAGAGATACGAGCAGTACTTC
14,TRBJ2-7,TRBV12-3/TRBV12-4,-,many,CASTSRDNIHEQYF,TGTGCCAGCACTTCCCGGGACAATATCCACGAGCAGTACTTC
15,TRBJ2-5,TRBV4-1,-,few,CASSQEWGPVETQYF,TGCGCCAGCAGCCAAGAGTGGGGGCCCGTAGAGACCCAGTACTTC
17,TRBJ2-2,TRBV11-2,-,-,CASSSLLWREDTGELFF,TGTGCCAGCAGCTCACTTCTGTGGCGCGAAGACACCGGGGAGCTGTTTTTT
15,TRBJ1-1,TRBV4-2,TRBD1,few,CASSQGDRGHTEAFF,TGTGCCAGCAGCCAGGGGGACAGGGGGCACACTGAAGCTTTCTTT
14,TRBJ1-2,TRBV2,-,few,CASSEMGQGLGYTF,TGTGCCAGCAGTGAAATGGGGCAGGGCCTTGGCTACACCTTC
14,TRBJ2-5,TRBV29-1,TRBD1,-,CSVGVDRGQETQYF,TGCAGCGTTGGGGTGGACAGGGGCCAAGAGACCCAGTACTTC
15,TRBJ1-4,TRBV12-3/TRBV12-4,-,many,CASSFLAKTYEKLFF,TGTGCCAGCAGTTTCCTGGCTAAGACGTATGAAAAACTGTTTTTT
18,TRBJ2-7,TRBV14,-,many,CASSQVKENSIPTYEQYF,TGTGCCAGCAGCCAAGTAAAGGAGAACAGCATACCAACCTACGAGCAGTACTTC
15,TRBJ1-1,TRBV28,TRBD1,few,CASSLGQAPNTEAFF,TGTGCCAGCAGTCTCGGACAGGCGCCAAACACTGAAGCTTTCTTT
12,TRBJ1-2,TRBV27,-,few,CATYRATYGYTF,TGTGCCACCTACAGGGCGACGTATGGCTACACCTTC
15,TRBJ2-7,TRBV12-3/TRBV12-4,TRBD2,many,CASSLVSGSLDEQYF,TGTGCCAGCAGTTTAGTAAGCGGGAGTCTCGACGAGCAGTACTTC
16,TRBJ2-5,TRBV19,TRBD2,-,CASSMLAGGSQETQYF,TGTGCCAGTAGTATGTTAGCGGGGGGCTCGCAAGAGACCCAGTACTTC
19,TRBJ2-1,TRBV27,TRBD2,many,CASSSVRLAGGISYNEQFF,TGTGCCAGCAGTTCCGTTCGACTAGCGGGAGGGATATCCTACAATGAGCAGTTCTTC
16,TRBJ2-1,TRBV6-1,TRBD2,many,CASSERSTGGYNEQFF,TGTGCCAGCAGTGAACGATCAACCGGGGGGTACAATGAGCAGTTCTTC
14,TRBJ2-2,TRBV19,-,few,CASTSNKGPGELFF,TGTGCCAGTACCTCAAACAAGGGGCCCGGGGAGCTGTTTTTT
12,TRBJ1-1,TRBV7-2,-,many,CASSSTLTEAFF,TGTGCCAGCAGTTCGACCCTCACTGAAGCTTTCTTT
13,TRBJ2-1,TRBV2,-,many,CASRARLYNEQFF,TGTGCCAGCAGGGCGCGGCTTTACAATGAGCAGTTCTTC
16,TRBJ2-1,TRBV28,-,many,CASSLTYRDTYNEQFF,TGTGCCAGCAGTTTGACCTACAGGGACACCTACAATGAGCAGTTCTTC
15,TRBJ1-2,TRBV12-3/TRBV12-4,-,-,CASTVGDRTNYGYTF,TGTGCCAGCACCGTAGGAGACAGAACTAACTATGGCTACACCTTC
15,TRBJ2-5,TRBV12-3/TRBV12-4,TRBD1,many,CASSPWTGVQETQYF,TGTGCCAGCAGTCCTTGGACAGGGGTTCAAGAGACCCAGTACTTC
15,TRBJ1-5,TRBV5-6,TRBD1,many,CASSFGQGSNQPQHF,TGTGCCAGCAGCTTCGGACAGGGCAGCAATCAGCCCCAGCATTTT
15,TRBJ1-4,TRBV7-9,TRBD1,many,CASSLQGAINEKLFF,TGTGCCAGCAGCTTACAGGGGGCGATTAATGAAAAACTGTTTTTT
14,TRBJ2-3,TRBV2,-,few,CARTLGPSTDTQYF,TGTGCCAGGACATTGGGGCCTAGCACAGATACGCAGTATTTT
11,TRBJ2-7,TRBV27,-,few,CASIAVGEQYF,TGTGCCAGCATTGCCGTAGGCGAGCAGTACTTC